This T cell receptor beta chain was identified in a study of blood T cell repertoires in COVID-19. Study context: COVID-19 samples collected from the United States, Italy and Spain covered acute and convalescent phases.

The V gene's germline CDR1 is SQVTM and CDR2 ANQGSEA. Trimming cost V 5 bases and J 2 bases, with 10 bases left between them. This CDR3 contains 13 residues. Assay used: immunoSEQ multiplex PCR; TCRdb lists only in-frame clones, some missing. The sample holds almost 70,000 clones, 88% seen once. This chain uses TRBV29-1 with TRBJ2-1; tentative D call: TRBD1 (5 bases). Material: peripheral blood. This receptor was obtained from a woman in her seventies with acute or convalescent COVID-19. CDR3 bases: TGCAGCGTTAGGGGTGCCGCCTACAATGAGCAGTTCTTC. It yields the protein CSVRGAAYNEQFF.